This T cell receptor beta chain comes out of a study of long-term antiretroviral therapy in people with HIV. Assay version v3.0 of immunoSEQ was used, and it was run at survey level. Assay: immunoSEQ multiplex PCR; the TCRdb copy retains only in-frame clones and omits some. This sample has tens of thousands of clones; approximately 85% occur once, and the top ten carry around 13%. Germline loops: CDR1 GTSNPN, CDR2 SVGIG (reference sequence). V was cut by 7 bases and J by 6 bases, with 16 bases left in between. This CDR3 is 13 amino acids long. The cryopreserved samples used held 1-10 million PBMC prior to extraction of DNA.

The source of this sequence is a man aged 18 to 30 with HIV. The chain uses TRBV30 and TRBJ2-1; D tentatively fits TRBD1 or TRBD2 (5 bases each). Sample: unsorted PBMCs, taken 0.3 years after starting antiretroviral therapy. In DNA form, the CDR3 reads TGTGCCTCCCGGGACCCGGGCCCCAATGAGCAGTTCTTC. Its translation: CASRDPGPNEQFF.